The 9 T cell receptor beta chains in this list originate from one sample, sequenced in a study of shared clonotypes between healthy human individuals. Naive CD8 cells, CD45RO-negative and positively selected for CCR7, excluded terminally differentiated effector memory CD45RA+ cells. Assay: immunoSEQ multiplex PCR; the TCRdb copy retains only in-frame clones and omits some. Found here are roughly 2,000,000 clones, about 95% of them singletons; the top ten hold 1.2%. Sequenced input: naive CD8+ T cells sorted from blood. The receptor source for this set is a man between 18 and 35 years old in good health.

The chain links TRBV10-1 to TRBJ2-7; D is undetermined. The V gene lost 2 bases and the J gene lost 7 bases, with 12 bases spanning the gap. Germline values: CDR1 WNHNN, CDR2 SYGVQD (reference sequence). The CDR3 contains 13 residues. The CDR3 bases are TGCGCCAGCAGTGAGGCAAATACCTTAGAGCAGTACTTC. Encoded protein: CASSEANTLEQYF.

The chain joins TRBV27 to TRBJ2-7, with a possible D match to TRBD1 (6 bases). V lost 5 bases, J lost 0 bases, and 17 bases lay in between. The V gene's germline CDR1 is MNHEY and CDR2 SMNVEV (reference sequence). The CDR3 is made up of 16 amino acids. The CDR3 spells CASSRLGAMSSYEQYF. Written as DNA, the CDR3 is TGTGCCAGCAGTCGTCTGGGGGCAATGAGCTCCTACGAGCAGTACTTC.

Concerning this clone: Distinct nucleotide sequences in the sample also encode this CDR3. The rearrangement uses TRBV9 and TRBJ1-2; D not certain. Germline values: CDR1 SGDLS, CDR2 YYNGEE. The CDR3 is 11 residues long. V lost 2 bases and J 5 bases, leaving 4 bases between the germline ends. The CDR3 region has the DNA TGTGCCAGCAGCGTGGGTTATGGCTACACCTTC. Translated: CASSVGYGYTF.

This rearrangement joins TRBV6-5 to TRBJ1-5, with unresolved D. V shed 2 bases and J shed 6 bases, with 14 bases lying between them. Germline CDR1 is MNHEY and CDR2 is SVGAGI. There are 15 residues in the CDR3. CDR3 nucleotides: TGTGCCAGCAGTTACCCGGTGTCGGTCGGTCAGCCCCAGCATTTT. It translates to CASSYPVSVGQPQHF.

Worth noting for this clone: Other DNA sequences in the same sample also yield this CDR3. This rearrangement joins TRBV5-4 to TRBJ2-7; D is ambiguous. Trimming shortened V by 0 bases and J by 1 base, and 5 bases separated the two germline ends. Germline V gives CDR1 SGHNT, CDR2 YYREEE (reference sequence). The CDR3 contains 13 residues. In nucleotides, the CDR3 is TGTGCCAGCAGCTTGGAGAATTCCTACGAGCAGTACTTC. Protein product: CASSLENSYEQYF.

This clone was observed a single time. V is TRBV25-1 and J is TRBJ1-1; D is ambiguous. Trimming shortened V by 1 base and J by 0 bases, and 9 bases separated the two germline ends. CDR1 is MGHDK, CDR2 SYGVNS, per germline. The CDR3 spans 15 residues. CDR3 residues: CASSEFNLMNTEAFF. The CDR3 coding sequence is TGTGCCAGCAGTGAATTCAACCTCATGAACACTGAAGCTTTCTTT.

The chain combines TRBV29-1 with TRBJ2-5; D gene uncertain. Germline loops: CDR1 SQVTM, CDR2 ANQGSEA. Trimming removed 1 base from V and 3 bases from J, with 3 bases in between. CDR3 length equals 11 residues. CDR3 region: CSVEVEETQYF. The CDR3 bases are TGCAGCGTTGAAGTTGAAGAGACCCAGTACTTC.

J is TRBJ1-6 and V is TRBV7-9, with no clear D. CDR3 length: 14 residues. Germline CDR1 and CDR2: SEHNR and FQNEAQ (reference sequence). The germline V and J ends were trimmed by 3 bases and 4 bases, with 7 bases remaining between them. In DNA, the CDR3 is TGTGCCAGCAGCTTTGTTGCATATAATTCACCCCTCCACTTT. Translating gives CASSFVAYNSPLHF.

V usage is TRBV13 and J usage is TRBJ1-5; D not resolved. From germline, CDR1 is PRHDT and CDR2 FYEKMQ (reference sequence). This CDR3 contains 15 residues. V lost 5 bases to trimming and J lost 3 bases, with 14 bases between them. The CDR3 is CASSQREALNQPQHF. CDR3 in DNA: TGTGCCAGCAGCCAACGGGAGGCCCTCAATCAGCCCCAGCATTTT.